The T cell receptor beta chain described here comes from a study of cytomegalovirus exposure and HLA in healthy donors. Germline values: CDR1 SGHNT, CDR2 YYREEE (reference sequence). The ends lost 6 bases at V and 5 bases at J; junction bases unmatched: 13. The CDR3 runs to 16 residues. Regarding this clone: The antigen remains unidentified.

Overall study results and limits: The authors confirmed in vitro that a few CMV-associated chains were specific for CMV antigens. There were reportedly fewer N-insertions in an Asian-associated ancestry cluster than the roughly 670-donor mean, in a later analysis. In a later analysis, common viral pathogens appeared linked to several of the most significant clusters. The study assumed roughly uniform donor sequencing depth for presence/absence analyses.

The PCR contained 60 Vbeta and 13 Jbeta primers. Using immunoSEQ multiplex PCR, the repertoire was profiled, and TCRdb retains in-frame clones only, with some absent. The data contain approximately 130,000 clones, roughly 73% of them singletons. The source material was PBMCs. The rearrangement links TRBV5-4 to TRBJ2-3; 9 positions match TRBD2. The clonotype was recovered from a male donor in good health and CMV-seronegative. CDR3 in amino acids: CASTRGGNLHQDTQYF. CDR3 nucleotide sequence: TGTGCCAGCACGCGGGGGGGCAATTTGCATCAAGATACGCAGTATTTT.